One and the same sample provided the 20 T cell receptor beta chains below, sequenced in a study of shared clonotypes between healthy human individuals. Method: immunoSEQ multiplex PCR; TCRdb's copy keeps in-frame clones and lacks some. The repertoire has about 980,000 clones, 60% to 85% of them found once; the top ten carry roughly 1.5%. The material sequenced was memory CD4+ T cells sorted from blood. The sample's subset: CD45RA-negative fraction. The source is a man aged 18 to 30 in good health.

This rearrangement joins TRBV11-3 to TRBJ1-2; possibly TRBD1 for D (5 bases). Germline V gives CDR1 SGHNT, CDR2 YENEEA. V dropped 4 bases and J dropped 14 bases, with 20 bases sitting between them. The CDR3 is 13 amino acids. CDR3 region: CASSSYVSGIVTF. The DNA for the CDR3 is TGTGCCAGCAGCTCCTACGTCTCAGGGATCGTTACCTTC. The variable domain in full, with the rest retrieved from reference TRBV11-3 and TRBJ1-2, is EAGVVQSPRYKIIEKKQPVAFWCNPISGHNTLYWYLQNLGQGPELLIRYENEEAVDDSQLPKDRFSAERLKGVDSTLKIQPAELGDSAVYLCASSSYVSGIVTFGSGTRLTVV.

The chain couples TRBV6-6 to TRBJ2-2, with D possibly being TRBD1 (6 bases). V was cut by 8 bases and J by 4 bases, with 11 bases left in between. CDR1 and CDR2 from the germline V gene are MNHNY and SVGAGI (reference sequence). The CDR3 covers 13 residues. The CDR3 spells CASERGGTGELFF. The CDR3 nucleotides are TGTGCCAGCGAGCGAGGGGGCACCGGGGAGCTGTTTTTT.

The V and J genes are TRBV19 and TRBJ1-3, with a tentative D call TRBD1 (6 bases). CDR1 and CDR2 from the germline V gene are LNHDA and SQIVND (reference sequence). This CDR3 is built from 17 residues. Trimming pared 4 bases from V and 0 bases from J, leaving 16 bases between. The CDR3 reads CASSRRRDTFSGNTIYF. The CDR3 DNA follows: TGTGCCAGTAGTAGACGAAGGGACACCTTCTCTGGAAACACCATATATTTT.

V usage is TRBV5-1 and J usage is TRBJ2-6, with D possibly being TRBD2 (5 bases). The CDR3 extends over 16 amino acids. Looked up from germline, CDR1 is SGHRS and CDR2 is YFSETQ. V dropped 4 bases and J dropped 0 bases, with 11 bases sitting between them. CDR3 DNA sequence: TGCGCCAGCAGCGAGGGCCTTTTCTCTGGGGCCAACGTCCTGACTTTC. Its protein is CASSEGLFSGANVLTF.

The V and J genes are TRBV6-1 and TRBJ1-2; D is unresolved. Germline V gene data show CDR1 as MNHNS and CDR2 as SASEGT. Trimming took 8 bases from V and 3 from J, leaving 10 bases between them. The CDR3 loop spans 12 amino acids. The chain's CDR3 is CASADNYYGYTF. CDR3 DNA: TGTGCCAGCGCCGACAATTACTATGGCTACACCTTC.

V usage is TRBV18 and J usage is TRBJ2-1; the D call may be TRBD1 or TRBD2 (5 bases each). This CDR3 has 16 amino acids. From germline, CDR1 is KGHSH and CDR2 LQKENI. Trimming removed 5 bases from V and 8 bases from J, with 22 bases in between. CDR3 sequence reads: CASSGALVGARDEQFF. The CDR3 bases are TGTGCCAGCTCAGGAGCCCTCGTCGGGGCTAGGGATGAGCAGTTCTTC.

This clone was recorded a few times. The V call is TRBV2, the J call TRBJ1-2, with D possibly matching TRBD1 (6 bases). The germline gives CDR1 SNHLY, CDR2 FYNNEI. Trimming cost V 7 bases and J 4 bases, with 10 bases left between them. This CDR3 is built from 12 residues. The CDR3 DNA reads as TGTGCCAGCAAGGACAGTAGCTATGGCTACACCTTC. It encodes CASKDSSYGYTF.

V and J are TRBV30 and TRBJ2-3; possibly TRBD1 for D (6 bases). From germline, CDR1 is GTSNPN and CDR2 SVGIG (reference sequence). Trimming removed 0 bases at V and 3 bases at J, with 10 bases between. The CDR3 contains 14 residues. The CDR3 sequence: CAWSVLRGTDTQYF. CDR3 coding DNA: TGTGCCTGGAGTGTACTTAGGGGGACAGATACGCAGTATTTT.

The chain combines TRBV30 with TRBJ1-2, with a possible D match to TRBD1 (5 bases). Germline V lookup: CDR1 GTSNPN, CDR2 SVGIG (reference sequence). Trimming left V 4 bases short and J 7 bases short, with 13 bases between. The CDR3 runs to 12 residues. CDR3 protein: CAWNSGQGGYTF. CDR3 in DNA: TGTGCCTGGAACTCGGGGCAGGGTGGCTACACCTTC. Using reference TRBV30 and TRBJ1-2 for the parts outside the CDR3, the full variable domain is SQTIHQWPATLVQPVGSPLSLECTVEGTSNPNLYWYRQAAGRGLQLLFYSVGIGQISSEVPQNLSASRPQDRQFILSSKKLLLSDSGFYLCAWNSGQGGYTFGSGTRLTVV.

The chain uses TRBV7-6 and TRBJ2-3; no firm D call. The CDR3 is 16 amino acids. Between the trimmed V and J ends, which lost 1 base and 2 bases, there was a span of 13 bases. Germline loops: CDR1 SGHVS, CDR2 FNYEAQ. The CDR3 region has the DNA TGTGCCAGCAGCTTAGAGGCCAGACTTCACACAGATACGCAGTATTTT. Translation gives CASSLEARLHTDTQYF. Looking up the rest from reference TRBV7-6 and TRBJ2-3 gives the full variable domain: GAGVSQSPRYKVTKRGQDVALRCDPISGHVSLYWYRQALGQGPEFLTYFNYEAQQDKSGLPNDRFSAERPEGSISTLTIQRTEQRDSAMYRCASSLEARLHTDTQYFGPGTRLTVL.

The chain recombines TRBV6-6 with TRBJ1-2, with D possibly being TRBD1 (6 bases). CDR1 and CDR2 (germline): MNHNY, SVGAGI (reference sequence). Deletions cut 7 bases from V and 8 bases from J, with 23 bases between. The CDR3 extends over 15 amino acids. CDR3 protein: CASNAQGITAEGYTF. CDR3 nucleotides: TGTGCCAGCAACGCACAGGGCATTACTGCGGAAGGCTACACCTTC.

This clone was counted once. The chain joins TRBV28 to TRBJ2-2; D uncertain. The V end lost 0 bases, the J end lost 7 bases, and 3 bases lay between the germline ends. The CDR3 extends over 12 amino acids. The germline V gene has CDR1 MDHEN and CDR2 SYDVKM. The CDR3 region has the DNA TGTGCCAGCAGTTTATGGGGCGGGGAGCTGTTTTTT. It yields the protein CASSLWGGELFF.

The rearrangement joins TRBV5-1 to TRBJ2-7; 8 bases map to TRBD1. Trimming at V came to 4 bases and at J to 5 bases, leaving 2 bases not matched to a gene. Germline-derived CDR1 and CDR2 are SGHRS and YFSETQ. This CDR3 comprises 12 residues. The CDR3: CASSQTGDEQYF. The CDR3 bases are TGCGCCAGCAGCCAGACAGGGGACGAGCAGTACTTC.

CDR3 residues: CASSERGRDNQPQHF. The CDR3 DNA reads as TGTGCCAGCAGTGAAAGGGGTAGGGACAATCAGCCCCAGCATTTT. The gene calls are TRBV2 and TRBJ1-5; tentative D call: TRBD1 (5 bases). The V gene lost 2 bases and the J gene lost 3 bases, with 11 bases spanning the gap. The CDR3 length is 15 residues. Looked up from germline, CDR1 is SNHLY and CDR2 is FYNNEI.

Written as DNA, the CDR3 is TGCAGCGGTAAGGGGAGCTTAGATACGCAGTATTTT. Its translation is CSGKGSLDTQYF. The J gene is TRBJ2-3, the V gene TRBV29-1, with D possibly being TRBD1 or TRBD2 (5 bases each). The CDR3 is 12 amino acids. From germline, CDR1 is SQVTM and CDR2 ANQGSEA. V was clipped by 7 bases and J by 5 bases, with 13 bases between them.

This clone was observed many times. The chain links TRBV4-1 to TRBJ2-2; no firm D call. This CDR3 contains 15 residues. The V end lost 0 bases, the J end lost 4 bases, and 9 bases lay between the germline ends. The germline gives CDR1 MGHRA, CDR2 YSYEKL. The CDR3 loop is CASSQDRTVTGELFF. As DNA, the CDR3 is TGCGCCAGCAGCCAAGATCGGACGGTCACCGGGGAGCTGTTTTTT.

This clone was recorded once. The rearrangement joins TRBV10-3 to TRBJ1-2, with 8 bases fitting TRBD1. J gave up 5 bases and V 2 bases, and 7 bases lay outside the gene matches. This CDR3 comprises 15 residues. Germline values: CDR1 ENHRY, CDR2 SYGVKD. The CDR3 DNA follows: TGTGCCATCAGTGAGGACAGGGGAATGTTGTATGGCTACACCTTC. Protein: CAISEDRGMLYGYTF.

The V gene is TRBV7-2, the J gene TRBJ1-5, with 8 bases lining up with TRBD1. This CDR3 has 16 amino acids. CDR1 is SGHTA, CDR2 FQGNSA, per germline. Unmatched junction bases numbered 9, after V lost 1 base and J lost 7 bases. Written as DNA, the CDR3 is TGTGCCAGCAGCTTAGGGTCGGGTGCAGGGGGCCAGCCCCAGCATTTT. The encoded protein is CASSLGSGAGGQPQHF.

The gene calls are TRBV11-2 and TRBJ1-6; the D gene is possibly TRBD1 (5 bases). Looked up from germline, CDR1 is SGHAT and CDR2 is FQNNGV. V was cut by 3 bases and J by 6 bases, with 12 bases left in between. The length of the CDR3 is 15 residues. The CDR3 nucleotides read TGTGCCAGCAGCTTGGGGGGAACTGGTAATTCACCCCTCCACTTT. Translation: CASSLGGTGNSPLHF.

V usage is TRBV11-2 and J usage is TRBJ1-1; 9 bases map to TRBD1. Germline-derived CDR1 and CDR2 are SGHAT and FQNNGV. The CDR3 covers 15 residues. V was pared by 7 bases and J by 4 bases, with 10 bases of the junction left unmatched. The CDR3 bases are TGTGCCAGCACCCTTGGTGGGACAGGGAGCACTGAAGCTTTCTTT. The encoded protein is CASTLGGTGSTEAFF.